What follows describes a single T cell receptor beta chain. Its antigen remains unknown. The data stem from a study of CD8+ T cells in alopecia areata. Study context: Treated patients were given 5 to 10 mg oral tofacitinib twice daily.

Trimming left V 7 bases short and J 0 bases short, with 18 bases between. The CDR3 has 15 residues. Germline V gene data show CDR1 as SQVTM and CDR2 as ANQGSEA. Findings and limits, study-wide: Lesional tissue from the scalp (especially in alopecia totalis/universalis) showed higher clonality than normal scalp. Numerous clones, expanded in lesions, remained in scalp and blood during tofacitinib.

Sample treatment: oral pan-JAK inhibitor, 5-10 mg twice daily. Extracted RNA was reverse transcribed into cDNA, the sequencing template. Libraries were prepared by immunoSEQ multiplex PCR; TCRdb keeps only in-frame clonotypes and omits some of them. The sample shows roughly 200,000 clones, 35% to 40% of them seen only once. This clonotype originated in a human donor with alopecia areata. The specimen was CD4+ T cells sorted from blood, collected at roughly week 30, from a patient treated with tofacitinib. This chain connects TRBV29-1 to TRBJ1-2, with D possibly being TRBD1 (5 bases). CDR3 nucleotide sequence: TGCAGCGCCCACCCCGGGACGGACCCTAACTATGGCTACACCTTC. Translated, it gives CSAHPGTDPNYGYTF. The complete variable domain, with remaining parts taken from reference TRBV29-1 and TRBJ1-2, reads SAVISQKPSRDICQRGTSLTIQCQVDSQVTMMFWYRQQPGQSLTLIATANQGSEATYESGFVIDKFPISRPNLTFSTLTVSNMSPEDSSIYLCSAHPGTDPNYGYTFGSGTRLTVV.